The 7 T cell receptor beta chains below were found in one sample sequenced in a study of cytotoxic CD8 clonotypes in ibrutinib-treated CLL. Sequenced by immunoSEQ multiplex PCR; TCRdb stores in-frame clones only, minus some. Of tens of thousands of clones listed, more than 70% are singletons. This specimen consisted of PBMCs, obtained after 12 months of ibrutinib treatment. The source is a human donor with chronic lymphocytic leukemia.

This clone was counted once. The genes are TRBV9 and TRBJ1-3; 7 bases agree with TRBD1. This CDR3 comprises 17 residues. The germline CDR1 and CDR2 sequences are SGDLS and YYNGEE. V trimming: 1 base; J trimming: 4 bases; junction bases outside the gene matches: 11. CDR3 protein: CASSVTYGTVGGNTIYF. For the CDR3, the DNA is TGTGCCAGCAGCGTAACCTACGGGACAGTGGGAGGAAACACCATATATTTT.

The CDR3 region is CASSEAGVPRYEQYF. The CDR3 coding sequence is TGTGCCAGCAGTGAAGCGGGAGTTCCCCGATACGAGCAGTACTTC. V and J are TRBV6-1 and TRBJ2-7; D may be TRBD2 (5 bases). Trimming took 0 bases from V and 4 from J, leaving 13 bases between them. Germline V gives CDR1 MNHNS, CDR2 SASEGT. The CDR3 sequence is 15 residues long.

This clone appeared a few times. V usage is TRBV7-3 and J usage is TRBJ2-1; 7 positions match TRBD1. Looked up from germline, CDR1 is SGHTA and CDR2 is FQGTGA. The CDR3 spans 13 residues. Trimming removed 5 bases from V and 13 bases from J; junction bases left unmatched: 11. This CDR3 is CASSPSRTGRQFF. CDR3 DNA sequence: TGTGCCAGCAGCCCATCAAGGACAGGACGACAGTTCTTC. Together with reference TRBV7-3 and TRBJ2-1, the CDR3 gives the full variable domain: GAGVSQTPSNKVTEKGKYVELRCDPISGHTALYWYRQSLGQGPEFLIYFQGTGAADDSGLPNDRFFAVRPEGSVSTLKIQRTERGDSAVYLCASSPSRTGRQFFGPGTRLTVL.

This clone was counted between two and nine times. The rearrangement links TRBV11-2 to TRBJ2-7; D unclear. Germline V gene data show CDR1 as SGHAT and CDR2 as FQNNGV. Trimming removed 1 base at V and 4 bases at J, with 8 bases between. This CDR3 region has 13 residues. This chain's CDR3 is CASSLGVVYEQYF. The CDR3 coding sequence is TGTGCCAGCAGCTTAGGGGTTGTTTACGAGCAGTACTTC.

The chain recombines TRBV11-2 with TRBJ2-3; no firm D call. The CDR3 runs to 11 residues. Per the germline V gene, CDR1 is SGHAT and CDR2 is FQNNGV. V was shortened by 1 base and J by 6 bases, with 2 bases between the two germline ends. The CDR3 region is CASSLVDTQYF. CDR3 bases: TGTGCCAGCAGCTTAGTGGATACGCAGTATTTT. Combining the CDR3 with reference TRBV11-2 and TRBJ2-3 gives the whole variable domain EAGVAQSPRYKIIEKRQSVAFWCNPISGHATLYWYQQILGQGPKLLIQFQNNGVVDDSQLPKDRFSAERLKGVDSTLKIQPAKLEDSAVYLCASSLVDTQYFGPGTRLTVL.

The V gene is TRBV5-1, the J gene TRBJ2-1; no firm D call. This CDR3 has 13 amino acids. With 2 bases removed from V and 6 bases from J, the gap between germline ends came to 9 bases. CDR1 and CDR2 from the germline V gene are SGHRS and YFSETQ. The CDR3 DNA reads TGCGCCAGCAGCTTAACCGTCTCCAATGAGCAGTTCTTC. This translates into CASSLTVSNEQFF.

This chain joins TRBV4-3 and TRBJ2-7, with TRBD2 as a possible D gene (5 bases). Germline V CDR1 and CDR2: LGHNA, YSLEER. V was clipped by 0 bases and J by 2 bases, with 14 bases between them. The CDR3 has 16 residues. This CDR3 is CASSQDWAAATYEQYF. The CDR3 nucleotides are TGCGCCAGCAGCCAAGATTGGGCAGCGGCGACCTACGAGCAGTACTTC.